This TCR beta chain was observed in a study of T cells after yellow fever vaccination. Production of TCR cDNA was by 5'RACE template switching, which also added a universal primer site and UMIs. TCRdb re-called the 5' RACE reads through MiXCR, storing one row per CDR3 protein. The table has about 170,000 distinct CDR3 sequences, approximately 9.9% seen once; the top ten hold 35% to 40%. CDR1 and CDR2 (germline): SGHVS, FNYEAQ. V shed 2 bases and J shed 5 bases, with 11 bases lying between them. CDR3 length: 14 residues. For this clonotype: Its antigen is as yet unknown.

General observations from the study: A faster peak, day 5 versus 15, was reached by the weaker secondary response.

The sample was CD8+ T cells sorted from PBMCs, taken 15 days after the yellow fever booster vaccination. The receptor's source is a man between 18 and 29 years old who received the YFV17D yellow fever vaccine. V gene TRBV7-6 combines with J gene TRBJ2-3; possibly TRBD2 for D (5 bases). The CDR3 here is CASSLKLVGDTQYF. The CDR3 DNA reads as TGTGCCAGCAGCTTAAAACTAGTTGGAGATACGCAGTATTTT.